This paragraph reports one T cell receptor (beta chain). What it recognizes is unknown. Measured with immunoSEQ multiplex PCR; TCRdb has only the in-frame clones, and not every one. The repertoire has about 98,000 clones, more than 70% of them found once; the top ten carry over 1.1%. This sample stems from a study of graft-versus-host responses after intestinal transplantation. Across the study: As for transplant type, recipients had multivisceral, liver-intestinal, or isolated intestinal grafts. Every recipient underwent anti-thymocyte globulin induction, then tacrolimus and steroids for 3 to 4 years.

CDR1 and CDR2 (germline): MDHEN, SYDVKM. With V trimmed by 6 bases and J by 4 bases, 7 bases remained unmatched. The CDR3 is 15 amino acids. Study-wide results and caveats: Some GvH clones were seen earlier in gut or blood, suggesting intestinal origin.

The sample consisted of PBMCs, taken 255 days after intestinal transplant. This TCR was recovered from a human patient who received an intestinal transplant, so some T cells may come from the graft donor. This sequence joins TRBV28 and TRBJ1-2, with 11 bases identical to TRBD1. The CDR3 is CASSSGQGAGYGYTF. CDR3 nucleotide sequence: TGTGCCAGCAGCTCCGGACAGGGGGCGGGCTATGGCTACACCTTC.